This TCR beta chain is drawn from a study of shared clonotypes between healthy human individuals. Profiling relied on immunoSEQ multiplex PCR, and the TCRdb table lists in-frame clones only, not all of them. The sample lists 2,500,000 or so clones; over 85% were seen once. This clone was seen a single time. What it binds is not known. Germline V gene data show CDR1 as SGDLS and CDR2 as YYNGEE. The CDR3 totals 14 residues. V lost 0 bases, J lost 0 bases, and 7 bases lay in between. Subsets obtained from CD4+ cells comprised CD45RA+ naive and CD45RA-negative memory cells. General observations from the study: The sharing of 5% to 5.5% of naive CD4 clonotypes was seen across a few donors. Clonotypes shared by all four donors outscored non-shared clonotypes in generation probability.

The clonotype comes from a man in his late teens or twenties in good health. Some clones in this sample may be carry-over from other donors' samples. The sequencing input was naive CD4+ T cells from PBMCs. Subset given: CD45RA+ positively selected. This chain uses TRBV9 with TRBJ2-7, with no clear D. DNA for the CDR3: TGTGCCAGCAGCGTAGTTTACGACTCCTACGAGCAGTACTTC. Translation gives CASSVVYDSYEQYF.